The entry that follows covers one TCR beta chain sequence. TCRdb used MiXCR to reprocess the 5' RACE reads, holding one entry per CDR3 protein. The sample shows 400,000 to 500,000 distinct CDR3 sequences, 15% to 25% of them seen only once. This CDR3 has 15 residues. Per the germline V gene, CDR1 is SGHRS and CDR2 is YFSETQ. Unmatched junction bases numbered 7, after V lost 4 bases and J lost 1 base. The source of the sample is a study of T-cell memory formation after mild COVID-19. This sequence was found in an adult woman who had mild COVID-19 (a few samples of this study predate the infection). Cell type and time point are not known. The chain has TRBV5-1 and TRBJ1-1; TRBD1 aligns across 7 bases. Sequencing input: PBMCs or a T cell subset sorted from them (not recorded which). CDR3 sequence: CASSLLTGQNTEAFF. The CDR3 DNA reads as TGCGCCAGCAGCCTGTTGACAGGGCAGAACACTGAAGCTTTCTTT.